The sequence of this TCR beta chain was determined in a study of blood T cell repertoires in COVID-19. This table comes from immunoSEQ multiplex PCR, and its TCRdb copy is limited to in-frame clones, with some not included. Among approximately 300,000 clones listed, about 93% were seen once. Germline V gene sequence: CDR1 SGHTA, CDR2 FQGNSA. Trimming cost V 4 bases and J 2 bases; bases outside gene matches: 6. The CDR3 covers 15 residues. The clonotype comes from a woman aged 30 to 39 with COVID-19, enrolled during active disease. Sequenced input: peripheral blood. This rearrangement joins TRBV7-2 to TRBJ2-7; 9 bases fit TRBD2. The CDR3 sequence: CASSSLAGNPYEQYF. DNA of the CDR3: TGTGCCAGCAGCTCGCTAGCGGGGAACCCCTACGAGCAGTACTTC.